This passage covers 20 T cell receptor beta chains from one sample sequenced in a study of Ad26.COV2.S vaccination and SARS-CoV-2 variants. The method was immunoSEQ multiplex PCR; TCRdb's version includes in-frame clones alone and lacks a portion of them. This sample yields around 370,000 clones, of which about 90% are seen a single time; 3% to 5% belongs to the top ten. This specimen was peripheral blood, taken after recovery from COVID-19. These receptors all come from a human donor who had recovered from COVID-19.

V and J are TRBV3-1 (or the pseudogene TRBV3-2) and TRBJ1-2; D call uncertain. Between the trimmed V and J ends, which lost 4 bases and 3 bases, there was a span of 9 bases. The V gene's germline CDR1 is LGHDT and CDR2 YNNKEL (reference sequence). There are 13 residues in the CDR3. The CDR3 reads CASSRRQDYGYTF. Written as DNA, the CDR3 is TGTGCCAGCAGCCGTCGGCAGGACTATGGCTACACCTTC.

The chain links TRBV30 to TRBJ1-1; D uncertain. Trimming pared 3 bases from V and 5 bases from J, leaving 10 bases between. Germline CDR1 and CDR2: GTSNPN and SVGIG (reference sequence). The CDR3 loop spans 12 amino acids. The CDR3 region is CAWSPLGTEAFF. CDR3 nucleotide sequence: TGTGCCTGGAGCCCTCTGGGGACTGAAGCTTTCTTT.

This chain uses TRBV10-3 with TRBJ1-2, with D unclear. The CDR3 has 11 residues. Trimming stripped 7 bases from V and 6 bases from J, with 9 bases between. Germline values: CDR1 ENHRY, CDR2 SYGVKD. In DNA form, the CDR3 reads TGTGCCATCATTAGCGGGCATGGCTACACCTTC. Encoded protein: CAIISGHGYTF.

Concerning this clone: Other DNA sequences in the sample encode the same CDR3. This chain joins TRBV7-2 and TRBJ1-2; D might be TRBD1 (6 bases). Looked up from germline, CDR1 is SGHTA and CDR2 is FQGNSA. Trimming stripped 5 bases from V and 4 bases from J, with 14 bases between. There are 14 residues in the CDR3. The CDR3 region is CASSLNREVYGYTF. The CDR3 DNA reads TGTGCCAGCAGCCTCAACAGGGAGGTCTATGGCTACACCTTC.

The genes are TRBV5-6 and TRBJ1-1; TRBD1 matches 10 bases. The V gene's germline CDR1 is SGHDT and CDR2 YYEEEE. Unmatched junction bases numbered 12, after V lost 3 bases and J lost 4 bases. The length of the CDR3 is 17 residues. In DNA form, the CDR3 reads TGTGCCAGCAGCTCCCGGGACAGGGGATTCAAGGGCACTGAAGCTTTCTTT. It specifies CASSSRDRGFKGTEAFF.

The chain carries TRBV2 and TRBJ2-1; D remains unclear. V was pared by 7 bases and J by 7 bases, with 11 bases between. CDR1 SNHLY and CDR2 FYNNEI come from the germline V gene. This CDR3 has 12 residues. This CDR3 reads CASTRDTNEQFF. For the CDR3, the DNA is TGTGCCAGCACCCGAGACACGAATGAGCAGTTCTTC.

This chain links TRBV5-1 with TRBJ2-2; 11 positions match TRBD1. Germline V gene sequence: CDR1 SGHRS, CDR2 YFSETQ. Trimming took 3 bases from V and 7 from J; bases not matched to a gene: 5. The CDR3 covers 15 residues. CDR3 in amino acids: CASSSRDRGIGELFF. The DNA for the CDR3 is TGCGCCAGCAGCTCTCGGGACAGGGGGATCGGGGAGCTGTTTTTT. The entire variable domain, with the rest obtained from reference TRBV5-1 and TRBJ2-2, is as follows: KAGVTQTPRYLIKTRGQQVTLSCSPISGHRSVSWYQQTPGQGLQFLFEYFSETQRNKGNFPGRFSGRQFSNSRSEMNVSTLELGDSALYLCASSSRDRGIGELFFGEGSRLTVL.

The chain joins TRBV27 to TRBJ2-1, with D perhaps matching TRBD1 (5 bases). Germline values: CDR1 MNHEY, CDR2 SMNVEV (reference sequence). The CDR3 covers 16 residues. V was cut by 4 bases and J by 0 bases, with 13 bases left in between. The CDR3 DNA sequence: TGTGCCAGCAGTTCCCCGCCAGGGCCCTCCTACAATGAGCAGTTCTTC. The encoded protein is CASSSPPGPSYNEQFF.

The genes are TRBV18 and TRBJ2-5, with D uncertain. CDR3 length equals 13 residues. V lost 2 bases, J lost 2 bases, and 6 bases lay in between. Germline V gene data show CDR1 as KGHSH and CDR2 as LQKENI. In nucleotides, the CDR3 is TGTGCCAGCTCACCAATCGGGCAAGAGACCCAGTACTTC. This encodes CASSPIGQETQYF. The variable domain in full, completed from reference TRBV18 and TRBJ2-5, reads NAGVMQNPRHLVRRRGQEARLRCSPMKGHSHVYWYRQLPEEGLKFMVYLQKENIIDESGMPKERFSAEFPKEGPSILRIQQVVRGDSAAYFCASSPIGQETQYFGPGTRLLVL.

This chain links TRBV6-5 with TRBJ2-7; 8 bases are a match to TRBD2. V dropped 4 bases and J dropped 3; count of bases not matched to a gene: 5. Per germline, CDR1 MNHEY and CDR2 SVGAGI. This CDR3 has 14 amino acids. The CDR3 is CASSSPGTSYEQYF. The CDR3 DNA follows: TGTGCCAGCAGTTCTCCCGGGACTAGCTACGAGCAGTACTTC.

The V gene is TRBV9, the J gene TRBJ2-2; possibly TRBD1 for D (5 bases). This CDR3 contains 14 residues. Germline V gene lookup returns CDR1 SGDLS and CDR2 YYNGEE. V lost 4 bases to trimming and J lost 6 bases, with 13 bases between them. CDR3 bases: TGTGCCAGCAGCCCTGGTCCAGGGTCCGGGGAGCTGTTTTTT. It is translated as CASSPGPGSGELFF.

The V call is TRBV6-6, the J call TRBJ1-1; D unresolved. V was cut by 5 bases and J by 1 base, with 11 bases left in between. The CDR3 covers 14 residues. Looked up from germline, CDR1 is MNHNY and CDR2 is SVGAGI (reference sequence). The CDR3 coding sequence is TGTGCCAGCAGTGCTAGCACAACGAACACTGAAGCTTTCTTT. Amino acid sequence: CASSASTTNTEAFF.

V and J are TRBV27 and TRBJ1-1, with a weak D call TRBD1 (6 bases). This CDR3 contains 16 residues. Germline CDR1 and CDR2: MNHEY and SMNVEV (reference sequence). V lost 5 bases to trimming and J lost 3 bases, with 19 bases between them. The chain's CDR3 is CASSVTGYDRDTEAFF. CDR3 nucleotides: TGTGCCAGCAGTGTCACAGGGTACGATAGGGACACTGAAGCTTTCTTT.

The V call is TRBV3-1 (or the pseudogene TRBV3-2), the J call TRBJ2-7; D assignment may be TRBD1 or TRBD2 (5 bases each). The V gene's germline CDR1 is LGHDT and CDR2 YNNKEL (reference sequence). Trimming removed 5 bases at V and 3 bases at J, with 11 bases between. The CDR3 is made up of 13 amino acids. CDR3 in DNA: TGTGCCAGCAGCGGGGGACCGATCTACGAGCAGTACTTC. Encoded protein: CASSGGPIYEQYF.

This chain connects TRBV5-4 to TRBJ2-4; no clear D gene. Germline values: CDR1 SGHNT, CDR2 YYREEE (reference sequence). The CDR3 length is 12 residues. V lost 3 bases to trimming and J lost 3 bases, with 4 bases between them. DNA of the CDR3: TGTGCCAGCAGCTGGGACAAAAACATTCAGTACTTC. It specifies CASSWDKNIQYF. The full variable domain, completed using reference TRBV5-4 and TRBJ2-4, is ETGVTQSPTHLIKTRGQQVTLRCSSQSGHNTVSWYQQALGQGPQFIFQYYREEENGRGNFPPRFSGLQFPNYSSELNVNALELDDSALYLCASSWDKNIQYFGAGTRLSVL.

The CDR3 bases are TGTGCCAGCAGTTTTAACTACGAGCAGTACTTC. Residues: CASSFNYEQYF. J is TRBJ2-7 and V is TRBV6-6; the D is unclear. V shed 4 bases and J shed 3 bases, with 4 bases lying between them. Germline loops: CDR1 MNHNY, CDR2 SVGAGI (reference sequence). CDR3 length equals 11 residues.

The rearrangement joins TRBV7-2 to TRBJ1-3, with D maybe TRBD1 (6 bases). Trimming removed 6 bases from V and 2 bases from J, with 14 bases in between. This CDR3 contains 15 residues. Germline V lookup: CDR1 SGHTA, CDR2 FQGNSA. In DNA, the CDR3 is TGTGCCAGCAGGGGAGGGCAGGGGACTGGAAACACCATATATTTT. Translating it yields CASRGGQGTGNTIYF. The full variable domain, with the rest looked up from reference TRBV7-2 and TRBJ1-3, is GAGVSQSPSNKVTEKGKDVELRCDPISGHTALYWYRQSLGQGLEFLIYFQGNSAPDKSGLPSDRFSAERTGGSVSTLTIQRTQQEDSAVYLCASRGGQGTGNTIYFGEGSWLTVV.

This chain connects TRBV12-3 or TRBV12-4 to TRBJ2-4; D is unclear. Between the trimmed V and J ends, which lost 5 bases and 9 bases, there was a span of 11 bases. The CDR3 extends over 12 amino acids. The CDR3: CASSLQMSIQYF. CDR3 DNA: TGTGCCAGCAGTCTCCAAATGAGCATTCAGTACTTC.

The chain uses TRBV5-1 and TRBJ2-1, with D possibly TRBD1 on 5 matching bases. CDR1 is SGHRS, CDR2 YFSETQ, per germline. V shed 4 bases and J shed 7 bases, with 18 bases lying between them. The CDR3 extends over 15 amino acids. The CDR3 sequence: CASSGSGSIWNEQFF. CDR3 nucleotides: TGCGCCAGCAGCGGATCAGGGTCGATTTGGAATGAGCAGTTCTTC.

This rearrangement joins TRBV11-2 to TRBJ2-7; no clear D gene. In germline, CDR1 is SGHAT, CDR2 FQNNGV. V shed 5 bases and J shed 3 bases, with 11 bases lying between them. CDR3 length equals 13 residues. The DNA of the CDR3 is TGTGCCAGCAGCGCGTCGGAGATCTACGAGCAGTACTTC. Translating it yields CASSASEIYEQYF.